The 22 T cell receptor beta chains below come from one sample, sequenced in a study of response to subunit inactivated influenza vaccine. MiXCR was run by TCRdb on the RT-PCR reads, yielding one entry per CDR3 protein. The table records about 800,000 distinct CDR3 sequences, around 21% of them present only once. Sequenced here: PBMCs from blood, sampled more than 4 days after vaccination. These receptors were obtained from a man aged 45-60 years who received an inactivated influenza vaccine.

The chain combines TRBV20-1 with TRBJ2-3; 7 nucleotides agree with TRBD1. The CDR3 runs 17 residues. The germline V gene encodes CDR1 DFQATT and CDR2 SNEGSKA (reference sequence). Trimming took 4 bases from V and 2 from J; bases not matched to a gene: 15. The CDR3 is CSATWDRADRYTDTQYF. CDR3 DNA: TGCAGTGCTACCTGGGACAGAGCCGATAGATACACAGATACGCAGTATTTT.

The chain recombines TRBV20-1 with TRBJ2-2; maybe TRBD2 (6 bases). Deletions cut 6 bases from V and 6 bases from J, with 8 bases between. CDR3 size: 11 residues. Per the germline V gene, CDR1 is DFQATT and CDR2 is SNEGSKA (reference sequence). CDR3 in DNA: TGCAGTGCACGGAGGGCCGGGGAGCTGTTTTTT. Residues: CSARRAGELFF.

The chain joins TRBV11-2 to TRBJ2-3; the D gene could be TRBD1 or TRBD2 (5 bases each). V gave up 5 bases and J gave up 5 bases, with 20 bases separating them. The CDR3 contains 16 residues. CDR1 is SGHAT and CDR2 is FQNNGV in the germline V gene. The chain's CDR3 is CASSPLEGSGRDTQYF. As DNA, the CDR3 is TGTGCCAGCAGCCCTCTCGAGGGGAGTGGACGAGATACGCAGTATTTT.

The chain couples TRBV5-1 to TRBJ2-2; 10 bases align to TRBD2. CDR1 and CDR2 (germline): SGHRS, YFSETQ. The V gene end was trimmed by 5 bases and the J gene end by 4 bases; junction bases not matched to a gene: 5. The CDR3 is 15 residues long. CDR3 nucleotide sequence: TGCGCCAGCAGTTCAGCGGGGGGGCCCACCGGGGAGCTGTTTTTT. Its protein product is CASSSAGGPTGELFF.

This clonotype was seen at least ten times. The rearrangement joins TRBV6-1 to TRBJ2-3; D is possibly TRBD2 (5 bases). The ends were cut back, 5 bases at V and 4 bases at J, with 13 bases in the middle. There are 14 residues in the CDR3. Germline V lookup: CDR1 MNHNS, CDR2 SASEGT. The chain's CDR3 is CASSQLEGADTQYF. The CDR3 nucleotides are TGTGCCAGCAGTCAACTAGAGGGCGCAGATACGCAGTATTTT.

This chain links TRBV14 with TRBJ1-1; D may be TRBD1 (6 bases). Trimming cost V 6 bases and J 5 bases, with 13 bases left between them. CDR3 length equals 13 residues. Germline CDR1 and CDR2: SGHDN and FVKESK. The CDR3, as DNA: TGTGCCAGCAGTGCGACAGGATGGACTGAAGCTTTCTTT. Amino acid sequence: CASSATGWTEAFF.

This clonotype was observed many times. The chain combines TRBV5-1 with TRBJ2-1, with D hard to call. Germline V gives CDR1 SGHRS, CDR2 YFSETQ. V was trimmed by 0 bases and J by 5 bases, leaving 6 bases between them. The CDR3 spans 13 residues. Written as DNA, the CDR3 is TGCGCCAGCAGCTTGGGACGAGACAATGAGCAGTTCTTC. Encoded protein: CASSLGRDNEQFF.

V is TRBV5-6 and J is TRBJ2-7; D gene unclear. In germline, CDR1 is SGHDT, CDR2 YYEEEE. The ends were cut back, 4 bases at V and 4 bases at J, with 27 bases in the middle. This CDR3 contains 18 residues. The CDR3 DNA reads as TGTGCCAGCAGCCCTTCGGGTAGGGCAGATGGGATTTTGTACGAGCAGTACTTC. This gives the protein CASSPSGRADGILYEQYF.

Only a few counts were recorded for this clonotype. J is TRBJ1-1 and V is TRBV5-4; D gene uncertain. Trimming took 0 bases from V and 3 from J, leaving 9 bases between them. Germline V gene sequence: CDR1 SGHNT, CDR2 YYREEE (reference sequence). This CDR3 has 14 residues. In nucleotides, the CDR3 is TGTGCCAGCAGCTTGGCGGTGGTAGACACTGAAGCTTTCTTT. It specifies CASSLAVVDTEAFF.

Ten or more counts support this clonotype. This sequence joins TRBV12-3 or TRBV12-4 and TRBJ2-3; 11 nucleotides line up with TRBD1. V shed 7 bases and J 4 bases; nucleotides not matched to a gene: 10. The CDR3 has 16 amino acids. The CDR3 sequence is CASTQGGQGVADTQYF. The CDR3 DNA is TGTGCCAGCACCCAGGGGGGACAGGGGGTTGCAGATACGCAGTATTTT.

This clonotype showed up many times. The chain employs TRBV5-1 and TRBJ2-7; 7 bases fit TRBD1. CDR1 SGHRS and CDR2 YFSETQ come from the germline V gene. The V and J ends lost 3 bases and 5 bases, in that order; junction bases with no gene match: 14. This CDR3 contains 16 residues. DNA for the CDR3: TGCGCCAGCAGCTCGTATGGCAGGGGGACGACGGACGAGCAGTACTTC. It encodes CASSSYGRGTTDEQYF.

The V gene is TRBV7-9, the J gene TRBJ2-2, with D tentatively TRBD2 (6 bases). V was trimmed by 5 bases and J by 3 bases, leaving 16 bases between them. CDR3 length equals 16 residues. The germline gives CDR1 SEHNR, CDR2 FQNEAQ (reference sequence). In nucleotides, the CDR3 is TGTGCCAGCAGCGCGCCCGGGACTTGGGACACCGGGGAGCTGTTTTTT. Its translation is CASSAPGTWDTGELFF.

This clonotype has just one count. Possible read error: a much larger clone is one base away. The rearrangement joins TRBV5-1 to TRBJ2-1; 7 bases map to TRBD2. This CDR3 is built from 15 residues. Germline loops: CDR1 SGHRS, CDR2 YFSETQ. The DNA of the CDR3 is TGCGCCAGCAGCTTGGAGGGAGGGTCATACAAAGAGCAGTTCTTC. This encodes CASSLEGGSYKEQFF.

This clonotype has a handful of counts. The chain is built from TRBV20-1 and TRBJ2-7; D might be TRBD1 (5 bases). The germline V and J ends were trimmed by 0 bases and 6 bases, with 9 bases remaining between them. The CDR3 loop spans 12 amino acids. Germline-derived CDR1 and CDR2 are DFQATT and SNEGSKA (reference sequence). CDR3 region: CSAREAGPEQYF. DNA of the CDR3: TGCAGTGCTAGAGAGGCAGGGCCCGAGCAGTACTTC.

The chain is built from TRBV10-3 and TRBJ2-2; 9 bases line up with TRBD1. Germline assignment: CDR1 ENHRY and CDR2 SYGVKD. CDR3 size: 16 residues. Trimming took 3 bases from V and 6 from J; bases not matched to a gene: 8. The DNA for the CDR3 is TGTGCCATCAGTGAAGGGACAGGGATTGGGGCCGGGGAGCTGTTTTTT. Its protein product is CAISEGTGIGAGELFF.

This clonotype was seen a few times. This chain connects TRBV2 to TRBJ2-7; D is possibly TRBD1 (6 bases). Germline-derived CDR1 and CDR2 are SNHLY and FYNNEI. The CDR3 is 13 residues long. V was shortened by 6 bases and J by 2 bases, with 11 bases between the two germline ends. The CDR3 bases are TGTGCCAGCAGGGTTCAGGGGCCCTACGAGCAGTACTTC. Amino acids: CASRVQGPYEQYF.

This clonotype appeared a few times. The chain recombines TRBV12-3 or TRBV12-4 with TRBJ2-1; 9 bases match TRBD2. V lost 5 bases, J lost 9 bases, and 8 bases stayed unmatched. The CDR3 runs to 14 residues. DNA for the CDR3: TGTGCCAGCAGTATCCCGGGACTAGCCGGTGAGCAGTTCTTC. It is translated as CASSIPGLAGEQFF.

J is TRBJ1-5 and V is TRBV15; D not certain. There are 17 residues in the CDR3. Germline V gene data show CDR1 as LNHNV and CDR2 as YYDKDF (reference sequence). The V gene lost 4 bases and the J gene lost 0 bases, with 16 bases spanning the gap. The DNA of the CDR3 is TGTGCCACCAGCACCACGACCTCTGCTGATAGCAATCAGCCCCAGCATTTT. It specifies CATSTTTSADSNQPQHF.

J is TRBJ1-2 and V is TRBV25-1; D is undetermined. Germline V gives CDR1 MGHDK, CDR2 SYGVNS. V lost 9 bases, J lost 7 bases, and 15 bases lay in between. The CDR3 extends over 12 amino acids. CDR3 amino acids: CASTVGSGGYTF. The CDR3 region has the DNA TGTGCCAGTACCGTCGGGTCGGGTGGCTACACCTTC.

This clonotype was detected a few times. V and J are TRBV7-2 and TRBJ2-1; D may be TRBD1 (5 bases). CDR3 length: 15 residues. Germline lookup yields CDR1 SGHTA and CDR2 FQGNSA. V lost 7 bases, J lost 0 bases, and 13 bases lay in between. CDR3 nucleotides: TGTGCCAGCAATGGGGCCACCCTCTCCTACAATGAGCAGTTCTTC. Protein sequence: CASNGATLSYNEQFF.

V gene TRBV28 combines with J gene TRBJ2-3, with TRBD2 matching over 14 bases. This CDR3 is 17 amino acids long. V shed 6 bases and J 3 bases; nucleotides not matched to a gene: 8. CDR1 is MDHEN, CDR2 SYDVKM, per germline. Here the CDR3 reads CASSPGGLAGVTDTQYF. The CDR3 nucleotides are TGTGCCAGCAGCCCAGGGGGACTAGCGGGGGTGACAGATACGCAGTATTTT.

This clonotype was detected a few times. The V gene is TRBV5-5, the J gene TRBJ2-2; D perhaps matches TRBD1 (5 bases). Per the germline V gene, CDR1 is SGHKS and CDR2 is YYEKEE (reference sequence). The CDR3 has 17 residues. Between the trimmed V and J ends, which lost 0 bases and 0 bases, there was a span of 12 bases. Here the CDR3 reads CASSLGGIAANTGELFF. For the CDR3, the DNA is TGTGCCAGCAGCTTGGGGGGCATTGCTGCGAACACCGGGGAGCTGTTTTTT.